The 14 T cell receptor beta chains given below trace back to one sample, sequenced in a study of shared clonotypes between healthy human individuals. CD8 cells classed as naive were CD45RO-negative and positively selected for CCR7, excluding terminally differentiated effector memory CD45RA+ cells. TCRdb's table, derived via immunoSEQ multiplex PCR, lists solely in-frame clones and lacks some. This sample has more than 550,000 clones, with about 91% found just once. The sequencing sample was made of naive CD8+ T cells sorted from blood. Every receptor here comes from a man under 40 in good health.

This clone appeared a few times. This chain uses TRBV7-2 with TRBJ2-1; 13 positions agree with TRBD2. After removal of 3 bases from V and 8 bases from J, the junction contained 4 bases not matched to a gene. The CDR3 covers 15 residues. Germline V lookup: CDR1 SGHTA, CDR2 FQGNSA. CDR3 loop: CASSFGLAGVYEQFF. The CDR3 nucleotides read TGTGCCAGCAGCTTCGGACTAGCGGGAGTCTATGAGCAGTTCTTC.

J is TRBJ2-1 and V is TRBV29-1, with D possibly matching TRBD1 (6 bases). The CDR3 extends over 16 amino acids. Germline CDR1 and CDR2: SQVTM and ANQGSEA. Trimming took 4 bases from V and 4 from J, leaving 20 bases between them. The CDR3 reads CSVVTISRGRYNEQFF. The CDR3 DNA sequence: TGCAGCGTTGTGACTATCTCTAGGGGGAGATACAATGAGCAGTTCTTC.

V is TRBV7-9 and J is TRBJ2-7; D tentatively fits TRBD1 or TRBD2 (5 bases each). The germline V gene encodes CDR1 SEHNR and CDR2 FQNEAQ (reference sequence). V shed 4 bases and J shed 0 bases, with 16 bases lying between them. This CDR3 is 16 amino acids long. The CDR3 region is CASSSVRDRYSYEQYF. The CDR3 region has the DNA TGTGCCAGCAGCTCAGTCCGGGACCGATACTCCTACGAGCAGTACTTC.

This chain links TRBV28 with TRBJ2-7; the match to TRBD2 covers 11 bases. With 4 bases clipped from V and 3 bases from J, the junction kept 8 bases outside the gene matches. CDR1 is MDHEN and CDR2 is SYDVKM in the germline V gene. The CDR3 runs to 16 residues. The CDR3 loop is CASSSPVLAGVYEQYF. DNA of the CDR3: TGTGCCAGCAGTTCACCTGTACTAGCGGGAGTCTACGAGCAGTACTTC.

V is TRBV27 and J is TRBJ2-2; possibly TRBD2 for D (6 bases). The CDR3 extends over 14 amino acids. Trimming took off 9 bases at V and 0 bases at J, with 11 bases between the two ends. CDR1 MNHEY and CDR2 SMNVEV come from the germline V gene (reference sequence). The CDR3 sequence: CASSPGANTGELFF. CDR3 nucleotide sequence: TGTGCCAGTTCACCGGGAGCGAACACCGGGGAGCTGTTTTTT.

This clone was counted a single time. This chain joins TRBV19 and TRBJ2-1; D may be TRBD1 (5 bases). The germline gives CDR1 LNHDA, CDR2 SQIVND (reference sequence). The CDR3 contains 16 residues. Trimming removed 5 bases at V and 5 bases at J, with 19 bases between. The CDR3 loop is CASSPYPGFVNNEQFF. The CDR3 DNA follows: TGTGCCAGTAGTCCCTACCCAGGGTTCGTGAACAATGAGCAGTTCTTC.

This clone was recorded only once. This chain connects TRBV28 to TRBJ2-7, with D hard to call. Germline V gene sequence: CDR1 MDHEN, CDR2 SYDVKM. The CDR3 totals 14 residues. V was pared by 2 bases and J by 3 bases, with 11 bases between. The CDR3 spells CASSLPGLGYEQYF. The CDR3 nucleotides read TGTGCCAGCAGTTTACCGGGCCTGGGCTACGAGCAGTACTTC.

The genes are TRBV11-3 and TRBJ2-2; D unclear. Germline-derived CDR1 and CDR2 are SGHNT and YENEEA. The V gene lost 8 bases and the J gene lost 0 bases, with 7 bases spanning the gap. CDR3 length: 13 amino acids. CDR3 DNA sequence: TGTGCCAGCTCTATCTCGAACACCGGGGAGCTGTTTTTT. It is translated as CASSISNTGELFF.

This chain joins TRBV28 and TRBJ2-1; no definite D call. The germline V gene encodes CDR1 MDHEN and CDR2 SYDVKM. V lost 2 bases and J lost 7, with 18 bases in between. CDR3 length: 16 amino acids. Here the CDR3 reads CASSLLLSVIPNEQFF. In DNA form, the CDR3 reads TGTGCCAGCAGTTTACTTCTAAGTGTGATTCCTAATGAGCAGTTCTTC. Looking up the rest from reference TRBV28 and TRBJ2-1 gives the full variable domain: DVKVTQSSRYLVKRTGEKVFLECVQDMDHENMFWYRQDPGLGLRLIYFSYDVKMKEKGDIPEGYSVSREKKERFSLILESASTNQTSMYLCASSLLLSVIPNEQFFGPGTRLTVL.

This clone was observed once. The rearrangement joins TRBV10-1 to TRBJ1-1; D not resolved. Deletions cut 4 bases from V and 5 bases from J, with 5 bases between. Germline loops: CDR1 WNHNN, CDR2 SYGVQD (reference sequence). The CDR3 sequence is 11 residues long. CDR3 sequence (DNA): TGCGCCAGCAGTGGAGGGACTGAAGCTTTCTTT. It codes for CASSGGTEAFF.

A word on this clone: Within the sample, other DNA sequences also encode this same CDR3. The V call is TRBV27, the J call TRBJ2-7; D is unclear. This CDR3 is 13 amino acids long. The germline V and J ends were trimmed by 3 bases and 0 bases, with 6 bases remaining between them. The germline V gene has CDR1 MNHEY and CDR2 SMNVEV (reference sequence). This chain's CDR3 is CASSLKGSYEQYF. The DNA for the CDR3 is TGTGCCAGCAGTTTGAAGGGCTCCTACGAGCAGTACTTC.

This CDR3 is CASSGTGGTGELFF. CDR3 coding DNA: TGTGCCAGCAGTGGAACAGGGGGCACCGGGGAGCTGTTTTTT. The chain combines TRBV2 with TRBJ2-2; 8 bases line up with TRBD1. This CDR3 comprises 14 residues. Germline V gives CDR1 SNHLY, CDR2 FYNNEI. With V trimmed by 4 bases and J by 4 bases, 2 bases remained unmatched.

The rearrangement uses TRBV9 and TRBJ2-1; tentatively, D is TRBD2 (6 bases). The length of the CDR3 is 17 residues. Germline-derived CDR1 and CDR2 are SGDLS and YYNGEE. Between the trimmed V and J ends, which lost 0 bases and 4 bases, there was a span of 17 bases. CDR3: CASSVGDRLGYYNEQFF. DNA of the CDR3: TGTGCCAGCAGCGTAGGGGACCGACTAGGATATTACAATGAGCAGTTCTTC.

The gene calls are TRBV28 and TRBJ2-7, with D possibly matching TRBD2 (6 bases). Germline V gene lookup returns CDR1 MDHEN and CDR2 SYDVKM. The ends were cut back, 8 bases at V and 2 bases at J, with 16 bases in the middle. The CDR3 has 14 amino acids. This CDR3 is CASRIGTSPYEQYF. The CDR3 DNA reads TGTGCCAGCCGAATCGGGACTTCCCCCTACGAGCAGTACTTC.